The 14 T cell receptor beta chains below come from one sample, sequenced in a study of blood T cell repertoires in COVID-19. The data were produced by immunoSEQ multiplex PCR, yet TCRdb's version contains in-frame clones alone and is incomplete. The top ten clones hold 10% of a sample with hundreds of thousands of clones, approximately 90% of them seen once. Sequencing used PBMCs or T cells enriched from blood (not recorded which). These receptors were collected from a woman in her fifties or sixties who had recovered from COVID-19.

This sequence joins TRBV13 and TRBJ2-1, with 9 bases fitting TRBD1. The CDR3 contains 14 residues. Germline CDR1 and CDR2: PRHDT and FYEKMQ (reference sequence). The J segment lost 9 bases and the V segment lost 4 bases, leaving 7 bases of the junction unmatched. CDR3 DNA: TGTGCCAGCAGCTACCGGGACAGGGTCAGTGAGCAGTTCTTC. It encodes CASSYRDRVSEQFF.

J is TRBJ1-3 and V is TRBV15; TRBD1 matches 12 bases. Per germline, CDR1 LNHNV and CDR2 YYDKDF (reference sequence). Trimming at V came to 5 bases and at J to 4 bases, leaving 6 bases not matched to a gene. This CDR3 is 16 amino acids long. CDR3 coding DNA: TGTGCCACCAGCGGGGGACAGGGGGCGCCCGGAAACACCATATATTTT. It encodes CATSGGQGAPGNTIYF.

The rearrangement links TRBV6-5 to TRBJ1-5; D is perhaps TRBD1 (5 bases). V lost 8 bases, J lost 6 bases, and 14 bases lay in between. From germline, CDR1 is MNHEY and CDR2 SVGAGI. The CDR3 consists of 13 residues. The chain's CDR3 is CASWGGGSQPQHF. The DNA of the CDR3 is TGTGCCAGCTGGGGGGGAGGTTCTCAGCCCCAGCATTTT.

This clone occurred once. This chain uses TRBV5-4 with TRBJ2-2, with 8 bases lining up with TRBD2. V gave up 3 bases and J gave up 3 bases; unmatched junction bases: 1. The germline gives CDR1 SGHNT, CDR2 YYREEE (reference sequence). The CDR3 spans 14 residues. CDR3 coding DNA: TGTGCCAGCAGCTCGCGGGGGGACACCGGGGAGCTGTTTTTT. Protein product: CASSSRGDTGELFF.

The chain uses TRBV28 and TRBJ1-2; TRBD1 aligns across 7 bases. The V and J ends lost 7 bases and 3 bases, in that order; junction bases with no gene match: 14. Germline lookup yields CDR1 MDHEN and CDR2 SYDVKM. The CDR3 loop spans 16 amino acids. CDR3 nucleotides: TGTGCCAGCACCTCTTCTTCGACAGGGAGAGACTATGGCTACACCTTC. This sequence encodes CASTSSSTGRDYGYTF.

This clone was counted only a few times. The V gene is TRBV7-6, the J gene TRBJ1-5; 7 positions agree with TRBD1. Germline CDR1 is SGHVS and CDR2 is FNYEAQ. This CDR3 is 16 amino acids long. Trimming removed 5 bases from V and 1 base from J; junction bases left unmatched: 8. CDR3 coding DNA: TGTGCCAGCAGCCAAGACCAGGGGGGAAGCAATCAGCCCCAGCATTTT. It specifies CASSQDQGGSNQPQHF.

In this sample, this clone turned up a few times. The gene calls are TRBV6-1 and TRBJ2-7; D perhaps matches TRBD1 (6 bases). CDR1 and CDR2 (germline): MNHNS, SASEGT. The CDR3 sequence is 15 residues long. With 2 bases removed from V and 2 bases from J, the gap between germline ends came to 13 bases. The CDR3 loop reads CASSELSGDPYEQYF. The DNA for the CDR3 is TGTGCCAGCAGTGAACTATCAGGGGATCCCTACGAGCAGTACTTC.

V and J are TRBV6-4 and TRBJ1-2; weak D call: TRBD1 (5 bases). The CDR3 length is 13 residues. V dropped 2 bases and J dropped 6 bases, with 10 bases sitting between them. The V gene's germline CDR1 is MRHNA and CDR2 SNTAGT. The CDR3 nucleotides are TGTGCCAGCAGTGACGGGGAGGGGAATGGCTACACCTTC. Its protein is CASSDGEGNGYTF.

This clone has only one observation. The chain carries TRBV6-2 or TRBV6-3 and TRBJ1-2, with D perhaps matching TRBD1 (6 bases). In germline, CDR1 is MNHEY, CDR2 SVGEGT. V dropped 0 bases and J dropped 7 bases, with 6 bases sitting between them. This CDR3 has 12 amino acids. The CDR3 spells CASSYSTGGYTF. The CDR3 DNA sequence: TGTGCCAGCAGTTACTCGACAGGTGGCTACACCTTC.

The chain has TRBV7-2 and TRBJ1-2; D is perhaps TRBD1 (5 bases). The CDR3 is 16 amino acids. Trimming took 2 bases from V and 2 from J, leaving 15 bases between them. In germline, CDR1 is SGHTA, CDR2 FQGNSA. The CDR3 DNA follows: TGTGCCAGCAGCTTAAAAGTGAGGGAGGGGAACTATGGCTACACCTTC. This sequence encodes CASSLKVREGNYGYTF.

The chain couples TRBV12-3 or TRBV12-4 to TRBJ1-2; D not certain. Trimming pared 7 bases from V and 7 bases from J, leaving 13 bases between. The CDR3 has 12 amino acids. As DNA, the CDR3 is TGTGCCAGCATGTCCACCCTCGGTGGCTACACCTTC. It translates to CASMSTLGGYTF.

The chain links TRBV11-2 to TRBJ1-2; 9 bases are a match to TRBD1. The CDR3 runs to 15 residues. The germline V gene encodes CDR1 SGHAT and CDR2 FQNNGV. Trimming at V came to 6 bases and at J to 3 bases, leaving 8 bases not matched to a gene. The DNA for the CDR3 is TGTGCCAGCAGACGTCCCGGGACAGGGTACTATGGCTACACCTTC. Translating it yields CASRRPGTGYYGYTF.

The genes are TRBV12-5 and TRBJ1-3; maybe TRBD1 (5 bases). The CDR3 is 15 amino acids. Trimming cost V 3 bases and J 4 bases, with 13 bases left between them. Per the germline V gene, CDR1 is LGHNT and CDR2 is FRNRAP. CDR3 bases: TGTGCTAGTGGTTTTCGACAGCACATCGGAAACACCATATATTTT. Protein sequence: CASGFRQHIGNTIYF.

The V call is TRBV12-5, the J call TRBJ1-1; possibly TRBD1 for D (6 bases). CDR1 and CDR2 (germline): LGHNT, FRNRAP. The CDR3 totals 13 residues. Trimming left V 6 bases short and J 1 base short, with 9 bases between. The CDR3 region has the DNA TGTGCTAGTGGCCAGGGGTGGAACACTGAAGCTTTCTTT. Translating gives CASGQGWNTEAFF.